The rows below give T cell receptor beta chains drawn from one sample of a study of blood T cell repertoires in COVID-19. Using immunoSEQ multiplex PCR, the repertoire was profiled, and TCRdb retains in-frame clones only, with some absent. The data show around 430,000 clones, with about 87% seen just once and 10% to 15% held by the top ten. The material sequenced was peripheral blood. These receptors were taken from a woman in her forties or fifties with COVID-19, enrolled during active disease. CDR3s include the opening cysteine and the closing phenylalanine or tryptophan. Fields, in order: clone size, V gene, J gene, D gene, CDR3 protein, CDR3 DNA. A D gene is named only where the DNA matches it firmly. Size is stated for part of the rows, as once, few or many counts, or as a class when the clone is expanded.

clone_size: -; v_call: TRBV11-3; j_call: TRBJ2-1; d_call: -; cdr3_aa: CASSLASLSSYNEQFF; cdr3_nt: TGTGCCAGCAGCTTAGCGAGTTTGAGCTCCTACAATGAGCAGTTCTTC
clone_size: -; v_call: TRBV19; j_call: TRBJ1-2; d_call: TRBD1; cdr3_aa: CASFKQGDYGYTF; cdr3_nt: TGTGCCAGTTTTAAACAGGGGGACTATGGCTACACCTTC
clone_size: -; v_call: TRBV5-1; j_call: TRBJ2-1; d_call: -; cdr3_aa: CASSLSGYNEQFF; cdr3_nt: TGCGCCAGCAGCTTGTCGGGGTACAATGAGCAGTTCTTC
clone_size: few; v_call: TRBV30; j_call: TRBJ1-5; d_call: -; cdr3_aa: CAWSVGEGQPQHF; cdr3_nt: TGTGCCTGGAGTGTGGGGGAGGGTCAGCCCCAGCATTTT
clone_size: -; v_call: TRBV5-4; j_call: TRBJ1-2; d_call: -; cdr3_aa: CASSFNVQGYTF; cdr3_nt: TGTGCCAGCAGCTTTAATGTTCAGGGCTACACCTTC
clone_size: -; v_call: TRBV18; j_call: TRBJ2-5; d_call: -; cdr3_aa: CASSPVEGETQYF; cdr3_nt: TGTGCCAGCTCACCAGTGGAGGGAGAGACCCAGTACTTC
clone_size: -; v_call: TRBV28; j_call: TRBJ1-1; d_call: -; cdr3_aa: CASSSPPEDTEAFF; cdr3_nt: TGTGCCAGCAGTTCTCCCCCGGAGGACACTGAAGCTTTCTTT
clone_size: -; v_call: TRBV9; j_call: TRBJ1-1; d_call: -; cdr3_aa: CASSDPGDIRVTEAFF; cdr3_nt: TGTGCCAGCAGCGACCCCGGGGACATTCGAGTGACTGAAGCTTTCTTT
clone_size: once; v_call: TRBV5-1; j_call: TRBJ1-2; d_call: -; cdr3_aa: CASSLEGAKGYTF; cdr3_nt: TGCGCCAGCAGCTTGGAAGGGGCAAAGGGCTACACCTTC
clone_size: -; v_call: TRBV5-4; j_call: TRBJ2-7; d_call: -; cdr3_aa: CASSLEQTYEQYF; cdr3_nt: TGTGCCAGCAGCTTGGAGCAAACCTACGAGCAGTACTTC
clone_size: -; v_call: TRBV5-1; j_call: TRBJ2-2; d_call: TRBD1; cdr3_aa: CASTGQPNTGELFF; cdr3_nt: TGCGCCAGCACGGGACAGCCGAACACCGGGGAGCTGTTTTTT
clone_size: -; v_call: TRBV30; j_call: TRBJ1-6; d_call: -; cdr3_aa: CAWSAGEMYSPLHF; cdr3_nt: TGTGCCTGGAGTGCAGGGGAGATGTATTCACCCCTCCACTTT
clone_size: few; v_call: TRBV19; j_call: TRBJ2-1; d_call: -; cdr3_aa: CASTPTGNNEQFF; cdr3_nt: TGTGCCAGTACTCCGACAGGAAACAATGAGCAGTTCTTC
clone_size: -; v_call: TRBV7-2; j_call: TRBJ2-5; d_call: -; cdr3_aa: CASRRGGGETQYF; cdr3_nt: TGTGCCAGCAGACGCGGGGGCGGAGAGACCCAGTACTTC
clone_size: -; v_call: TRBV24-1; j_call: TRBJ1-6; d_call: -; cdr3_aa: CATSDLREKDSEESPLHF; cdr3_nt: TGTGCCACCAGTGATTTAAGGGAGAAGGACAGTGAAGAATCACCCCTCCACTTT
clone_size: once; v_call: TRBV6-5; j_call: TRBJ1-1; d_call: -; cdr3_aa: CASSTTTAGTEAFF; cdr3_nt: TGTGCCAGCAGTACCACCACCGCAGGGACTGAAGCTTTCTTT
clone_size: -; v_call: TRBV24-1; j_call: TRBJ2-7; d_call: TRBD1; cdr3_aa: CATSDGDRDEQYF; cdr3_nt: TGTGCCACCAGTGATGGAGACAGGGACGAGCAGTACTTC
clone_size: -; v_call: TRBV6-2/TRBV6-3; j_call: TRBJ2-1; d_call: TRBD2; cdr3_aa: CASSYGGLALNNEQFF; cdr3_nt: TGTGCCAGCAGTTACGGGGGACTAGCGCTGAACAATGAGCAGTTCTTC
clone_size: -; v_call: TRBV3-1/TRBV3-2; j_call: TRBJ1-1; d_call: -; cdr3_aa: CASSHPVGRENTEAFF; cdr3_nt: TGTGCCAGCAGCCATCCCGTGGGGAGGGAGAACACTGAAGCTTTCTTT
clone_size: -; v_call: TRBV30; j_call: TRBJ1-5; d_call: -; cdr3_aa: CAWSVYPVDSPRRAQHF; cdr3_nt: TGTGCCTGGAGTGTGTATCCCGTGGACAGCCCACGGCGGGCCCAGCATTTT
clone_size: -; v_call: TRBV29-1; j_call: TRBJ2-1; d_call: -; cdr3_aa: CSVGRGQGEQFF; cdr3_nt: TGCAGCGTTGGGCGGGGGCAAGGTGAGCAGTTCTTC
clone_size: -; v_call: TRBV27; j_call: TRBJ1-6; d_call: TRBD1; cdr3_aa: CASSLFDRDAPLHF; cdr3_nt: TGTGCCAGCAGTTTATTCGACAGGGACGCACCCCTCCACTTT
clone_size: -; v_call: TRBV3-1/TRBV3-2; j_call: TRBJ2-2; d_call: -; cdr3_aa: CASSQFSGPGELFF; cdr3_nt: TGTGCCAGCAGCCAATTCTCAGGGCCGGGGGAGCTGTTTTTT
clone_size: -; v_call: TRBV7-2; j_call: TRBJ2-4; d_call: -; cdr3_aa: CASSLRGGQGMNIQYF; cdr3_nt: TGTGCCAGCAGCTTAAGGGGGGGGCAGGGAATGAACATTCAGTACTTC
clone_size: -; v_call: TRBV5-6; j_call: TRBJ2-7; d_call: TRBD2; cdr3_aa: CASSLQWAGGYEQYF; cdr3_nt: TGTGCCAGCAGCTTGCAGTGGGCGGGGGGTTACGAGCAGTACTTC
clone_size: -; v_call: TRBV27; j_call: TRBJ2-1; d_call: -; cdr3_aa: CASTPGSAYNEQFF; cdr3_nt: TGTGCCAGCACCCCGGGTAGCGCCTACAATGAGCAGTTCTTC
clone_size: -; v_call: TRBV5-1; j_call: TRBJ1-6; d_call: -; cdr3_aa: CASSLAQLSPLHF; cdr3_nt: TGCGCCAGCAGCTTGGCACAGCTTTCACCCCTCCACTTT
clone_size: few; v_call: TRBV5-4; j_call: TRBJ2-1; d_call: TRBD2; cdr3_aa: CASSLGGGREQFF; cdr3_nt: TGTGCCAGCAGCCTCGGCGGGGGTCGAGAGCAGTTCTTC
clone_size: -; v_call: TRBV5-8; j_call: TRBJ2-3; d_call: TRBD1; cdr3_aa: CASSSRQGIPTDTQYF; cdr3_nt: TGTGCCAGCAGCTCCCGACAGGGTATACCCACAGATACGCAGTATTTT
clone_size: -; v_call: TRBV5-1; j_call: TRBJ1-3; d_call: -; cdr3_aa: CASSLAGSGNTIYF; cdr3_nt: TGCGCCAGCAGCTTGGCAGGATCTGGAAACACCATATATTTT
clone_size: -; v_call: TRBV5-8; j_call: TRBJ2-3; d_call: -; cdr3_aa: CASSLRAGATDTQYF; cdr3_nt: TGTGCCAGCAGCCTGAGGGCAGGGGCCACAGATACGCAGTATTTT
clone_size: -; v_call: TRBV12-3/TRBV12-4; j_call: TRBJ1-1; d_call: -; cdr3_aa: CASRDSMNTEAFF; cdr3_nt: TGTGCCAGCAGGGACAGCATGAACACTGAAGCTTTCTTT
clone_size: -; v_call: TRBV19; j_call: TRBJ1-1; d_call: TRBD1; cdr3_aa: CASTQGIRNTEAFF; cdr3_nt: TGTGCCAGTACACAGGGGATTAGGAACACTGAAGCTTTCTTT
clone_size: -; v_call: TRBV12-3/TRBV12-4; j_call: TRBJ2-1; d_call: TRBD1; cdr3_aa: CASSFDRVNEQFF; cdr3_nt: TGTGCCAGCAGTTTCGACAGGGTTAATGAGCAGTTCTTC
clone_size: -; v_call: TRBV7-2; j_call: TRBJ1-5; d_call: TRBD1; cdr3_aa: CASSLSGGSNQPQHF; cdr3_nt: TGTGCCAGCAGCTTATCAGGGGGAAGCAATCAGCCCCAGCATTTT
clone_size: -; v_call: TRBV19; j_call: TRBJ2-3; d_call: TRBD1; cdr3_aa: CASSGGQVRSTDTQYF; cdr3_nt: TGTGCCAGTAGTGGGGGACAGGTTCGAAGCACAGATACGCAGTATTTT
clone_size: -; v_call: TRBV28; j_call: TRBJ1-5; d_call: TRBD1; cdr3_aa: CASSPGGLGLDSPQPQHF; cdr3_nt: TGTGCCAGCAGCCCAGGGGGGCTGGGGCTCGACTCCCCTCAGCCCCAGCATTTT
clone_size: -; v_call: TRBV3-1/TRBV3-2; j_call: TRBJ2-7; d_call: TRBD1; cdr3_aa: CAFRGDRVVVEQYF; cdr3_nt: TGTGCCTTCCGAGGGGACAGGGTTGTTGTCGAGCAGTACTTC
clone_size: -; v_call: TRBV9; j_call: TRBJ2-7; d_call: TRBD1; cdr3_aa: CASSDGTGDGQYF; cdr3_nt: TGTGCCAGCAGCGACGGGACAGGGGATGGGCAGTACTTC
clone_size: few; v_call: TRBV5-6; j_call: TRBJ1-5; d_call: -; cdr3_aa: CASSSATRGQPQHF; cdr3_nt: TGTGCCAGCAGCTCTGCGACCAGGGGTCAGCCCCAGCATTTT
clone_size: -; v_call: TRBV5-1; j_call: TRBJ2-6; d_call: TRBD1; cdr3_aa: CASSLHGQGAGGANVLTF; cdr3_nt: TGCGCCAGCAGCTTGCACGGACAGGGGGCAGGTGGGGCCAACGTCCTGACTTTC
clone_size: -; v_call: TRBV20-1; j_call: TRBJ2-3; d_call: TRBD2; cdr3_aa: CSASHTSGAASSTDTQYF; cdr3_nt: TGCAGTGCTAGTCATACTAGCGGGGCCGCCTCTAGCACAGATACGCAGTATTTT
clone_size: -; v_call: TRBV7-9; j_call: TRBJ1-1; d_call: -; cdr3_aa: CASSPQGLNTEAFF; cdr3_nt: TGTGCCAGCAGCCCCCAGGGCTTGAACACTGAAGCTTTCTTT
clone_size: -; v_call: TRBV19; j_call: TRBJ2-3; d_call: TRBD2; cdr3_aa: CASSLGGTLTDTQYF; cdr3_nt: TGTGCCAGTAGCTTGGGGGGGACGCTCACAGATACGCAGTATTTT